This T cell receptor beta chain was sequenced for a study of OX40 agonist ivuxolimab in advanced cancers. Study-level background: Aged roughly 20 to 79 with a mean of 60 years, they were around 79% male. Broader study findings: On average, a greater number of expanded clones characterised CD8+ T cells relative to CD4+.

In this sample, this clone turned up a few times. Its antigen is undetermined. Repertoires were generated with immunoSEQ multiplex PCR, while TCRdb's copy carries only in-frame clones and drops some. The table lists approximately 10,000 clones, 84% of them singletons. The V end lost 4 bases, the J end lost 5 bases, and 11 bases lay between the germline ends. CDR1 SGHVS and CDR2 FQNEAQ come from the germline V gene. This CDR3 has 13 amino acids. The sequenced sample was CD4+ or CD8+ T cells sorted from blood, obtained in a trial of the OX40 agonist ivuxolimab. V gene TRBV7-8 combines with J gene TRBJ1-2; possible D gene TRBD1, 6 bases. This sequence originates from an adult with an advanced solid tumor such as melanoma, head and neck, liver or kidney cancer. The DNA of the CDR3 is TGTGCCAGCAGCTCAGGGGTTCGGTATGGCTACACCTTC. Translating it yields CASSSGVRYGYTF.